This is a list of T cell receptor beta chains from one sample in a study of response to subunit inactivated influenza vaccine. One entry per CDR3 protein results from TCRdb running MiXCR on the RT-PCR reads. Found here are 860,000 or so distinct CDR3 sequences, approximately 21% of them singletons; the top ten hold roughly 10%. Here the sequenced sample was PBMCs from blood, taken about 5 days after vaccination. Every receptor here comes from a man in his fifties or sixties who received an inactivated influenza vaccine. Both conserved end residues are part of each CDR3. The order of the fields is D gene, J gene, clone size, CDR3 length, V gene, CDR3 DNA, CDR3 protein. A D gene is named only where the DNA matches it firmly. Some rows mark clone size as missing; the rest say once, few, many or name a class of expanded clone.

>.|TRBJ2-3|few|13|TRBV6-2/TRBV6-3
TGTGCCAGCACCAAGGACGCCACAGATACGCAGTATTTT
CASTKDATDTQYF
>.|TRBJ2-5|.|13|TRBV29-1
TGCAGCGTTGAGGGCGGCTTCGGGGAGACCCAGTACTTC
CSVEGGFGETQYF
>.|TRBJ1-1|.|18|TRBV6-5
TGTGCCAGCAGTTACCCACGCGGCCAGGGTGGGTCGAACACTGAAGCTTTCTTT
CASSYPRGQGGSNTEAFF
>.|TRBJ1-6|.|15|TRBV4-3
TGCGCCAGCAGCCAAGCCCACCAGCATAATTCACCCCTCCACTTT
CASSQAHQHNSPLHF
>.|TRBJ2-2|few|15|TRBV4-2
TGTGCCAGCAGCCAAGACCTGGGACCAGCGAGGGAGCTGTTTTTT
CASSQDLGPARELFF
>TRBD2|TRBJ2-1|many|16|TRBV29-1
TGCAGCGTTGCTAGCGGGAGGGGTAGCTCCTACAATGAGCAGTTCTTC
CSVASGRGSSYNEQFF
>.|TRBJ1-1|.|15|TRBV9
TGTGCCAGCAGGAGGCCAGGGGCCAAGAACACTGAAGCTTTCTTT
CASRRPGAKNTEAFF
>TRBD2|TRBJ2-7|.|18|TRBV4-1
TGCGCCAGCAGCCAAGGGACTAGCGGGAGGGTCCCCTCCTACGAGCAGTACTTC
CASSQGTSGRVPSYEQYF
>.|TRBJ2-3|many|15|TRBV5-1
TGCGCCAGCAGCTTGGAGGGGAGCAGCACAGATACGCAGTATTTT
CASSLEGSSTDTQYF
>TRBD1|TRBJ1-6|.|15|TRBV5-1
TGCGCCAGCAGCCCAGCAGGGGGTACGGATTCACCCCTCCACTTT
CASSPAGGTDSPLHF
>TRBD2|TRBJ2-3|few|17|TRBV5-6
TGTGCCAGCAGCTTCCCTAGCGGGGGCCCTAACACAGATACGCAGTATTTT
CASSFPSGGPNTDTQYF
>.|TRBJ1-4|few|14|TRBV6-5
TGTGCCAGCACGTTGACGGGGTATAATGAAAAACTGTTTTTT
CASTLTGYNEKLFF
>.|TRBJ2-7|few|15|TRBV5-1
TGCGCCAGCAGCTTGGAGGCAGGGACCTCCTACGAGCAGTACTTC
CASSLEAGTSYEQYF
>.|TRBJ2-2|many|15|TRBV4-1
TGCGCCAGCAGCCAGGGGACGGCAAACACCGGGGAGCTGTTTTTT
CASSQGTANTGELFF
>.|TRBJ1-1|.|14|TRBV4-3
TGCGCCAGCAGCCAAGAAGCCCTTAACACTGAAGCTTTCTTT
CASSQEALNTEAFF
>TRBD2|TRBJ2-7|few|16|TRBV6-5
TGTGCCAGCAGTTACCCCGGGCTAGCGGGGACCTACGAGCAGTACTTC
CASSYPGLAGTYEQYF
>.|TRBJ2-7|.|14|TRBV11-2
TGTGCCAGCAGCTTGGGCCCGTTGGGGTCTGAGCAGTACTTC
CASSLGPLGSEQYF
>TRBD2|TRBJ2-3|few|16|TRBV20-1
TGCAGTGCCCCTACCGGACTAGCGGCTTTGGCAGATACGCAGTATTTT
CSAPTGLAALADTQYF
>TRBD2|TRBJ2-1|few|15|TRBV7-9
TGTGCCAGCAGCCCCTATAGCGGGCTCTACAATGAGCAGTTCTTC
CASSPYSGLYNEQFF
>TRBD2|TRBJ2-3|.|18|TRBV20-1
TGCAGTGCTAGACGGTCTGGCGGGGGGGACCAGAGCACAGATACGCAGTATTTT
CSARRSGGGDQSTDTQYF
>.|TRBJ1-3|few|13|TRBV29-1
TGCAGCGTCGCCTTTAGGACGAAAGACACCATATATTTT
CSVAFRTKDTIYF
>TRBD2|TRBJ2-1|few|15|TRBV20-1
TGCAGTGCACCTACTAGCGGTTTCTCCTACAATGAGCAGTTCTTC
CSAPTSGFSYNEQFF
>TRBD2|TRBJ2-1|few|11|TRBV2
TGTGCCAGCAGTACGGGACTACGCACAGACTTC
CASSTGLRTDF
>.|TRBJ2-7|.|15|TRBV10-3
TGTGCCATCAGTGATAACACCCGATCCGCCTACGAGCAGTACTTC
CAISDNTRSAYEQYF
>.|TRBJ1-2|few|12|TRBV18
TGTGCCAGCTCACCACCGACTGATGGCTACACCTTC
CASSPPTDGYTF
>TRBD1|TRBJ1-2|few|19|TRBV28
TGTGCCAGCAGTTTCCTGGGACAGGGGGCATTGGGAGGGGACTATGGCTACACCTTC
CASSFLGQGALGGDYGYTF
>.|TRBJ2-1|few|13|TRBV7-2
TGTGCCAGCAGCAGGGTATCACAGGGAGAGCAGTTCTTC
CASSRVSQGEQFF
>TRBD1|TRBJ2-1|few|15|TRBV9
TGTGCCAGCAGCCAGCAGGGACAGCCCTACAATGAGCAGTTCTTC
CASSQQGQPYNEQFF
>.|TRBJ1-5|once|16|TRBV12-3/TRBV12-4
TGTGCCAGCAGTTTCGGGTTGGGGGGAGCGAATCAGCCCCAGCATTTT
CASSFGLGGANQPQHF
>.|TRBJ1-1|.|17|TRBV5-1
TGCGCCAGCAGCTTGGCCGGCAGGGGAACGGGTGTCACTGAAGCTTTCTTT
CASSLAGRGTGVTEAFF
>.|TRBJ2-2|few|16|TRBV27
TGTGCCAGCAGTTTAAGTCGCGGGGCGAACACCGGGGAGCTGTTTTTT
CASSLSRGANTGELFF